The 18 T cell receptor beta chains given below trace back to one sample, sequenced in a study of shared clonotypes between healthy human individuals. The assay was immunoSEQ multiplex PCR, and TCRdb's table has in-frame clones only and misses some. The data show a few hundred thousand clones, roughly three quarters seen once. The sequenced sample was PBMCs. The receptors here all came from a woman aged 40 to 55 in good health. Some clones in this sample may be carry-over from other donors' samples.

The rearrangement joins TRBV7-6 to TRBJ2-7; TRBD2 agrees at 7 bases. In germline, CDR1 is SGHVS, CDR2 FNYEAQ. V shed 1 base, J shed 4 bases, and the junction held 4 bases outside the gene matches. This CDR3 contains 14 residues. The chain's CDR3 is CASSLGGRIYEQYF. In DNA form, the CDR3 reads TGTGCCAGCAGCTTAGGCGGGAGAATATACGAGCAGTACTTC.

This CDR3 reads CACDRERFRNEKLFF. DNA of the CDR3: TGTGCCTGTGACAGGGAGAGATTTCGTAATGAAAAACTGTTTTTT. The genes are TRBV30 and TRBJ1-4, with 7 bases aligning to TRBD1. The V gene end was trimmed by 6 bases and the J gene end by 4 bases; junction bases not matched to a gene: 11. In germline, CDR1 is GTSNPN, CDR2 SVGIG (reference sequence). This CDR3 is 15 amino acids long.

V usage is TRBV28 and J usage is TRBJ1-1; 10 bases fit TRBD1. J gave up 0 bases and V 3 bases, and 4 bases lay outside the gene matches. The CDR3 has 16 residues. Germline CDR1 and CDR2: MDHEN and SYDVKM. The CDR3 region has the DNA TGTGCCAGCAGTTTGGGGACAGGGGCGATGAACACTGAAGCTTTCTTT. It encodes CASSLGTGAMNTEAFF.

J is TRBJ2-3 and V is TRBV28; D call uncertain. Trimming removed 4 bases at V and 6 bases at J, with 14 bases between. CDR1 and CDR2 from the germline V gene are MDHEN and SYDVKM. The CDR3 runs 14 residues. This CDR3 is CASSSSLPSDTQYF. The CDR3 region has the DNA TGTGCCAGCAGTTCTTCCCTGCCTTCGGATACGCAGTATTTT.

The chain combines TRBV27 with TRBJ2-2; D not certain. This CDR3 has 13 residues. V was shortened by 5 bases and J by 3 bases, with 7 bases between the two germline ends. Germline V gene data show CDR1 as MNHEY and CDR2 as SMNVEV (reference sequence). CDR3 DNA sequence: TGTGCCAGCAGTATAGCTTACACCGGGGAGCTGTTTTTT. It specifies CASSIAYTGELFF.

V and J are TRBV2 and TRBJ2-3; D gene uncertain. The CDR3 totals 12 residues. The germline V gene encodes CDR1 SNHLY and CDR2 FYNNEI. The V and J ends lost 4 bases and 6 bases respectively, with 8 bases between them. Here the CDR3 DNA reads TGTGCCAGCAGTGTTTATGGGGATACGCAGTATTTT. Amino acids: CASSVYGDTQYF.

The DNA of the CDR3 is TGTGCCAGCAGCTTAGACGTCAGGGAAGCGGCTGGCTACACCTTC. It translates to CASSLDVREAAGYTF. The chain is built from TRBV7-2 and TRBJ1-2; perhaps TRBD1 as D (5 bases). CDR1 SGHTA and CDR2 FQGNSA come from the germline V gene. V was cut by 1 base and J by 7 bases, with 16 bases left in between. CDR3 length: 15 residues.

The V gene is TRBV10-2, the J gene TRBJ2-3; 8 bases are a match to TRBD2. Trimming removed 6 bases from V and 5 bases from J; junction bases left unmatched: 13. The CDR3 extends over 16 amino acids. Germline V gene sequence: CDR1 WSHSY, CDR2 SAAADI. DNA of the CDR3: TGCGCCAGCAGCCTAACTAGCGGAAGCTGGGAAGATACGCAGTATTTT. Translation gives CASSLTSGSWEDTQYF.

The V and J genes are TRBV18 and TRBJ2-3; D remains ambiguous. Germline V CDR1 and CDR2: KGHSH, LQKENI. This CDR3 contains 16 residues. V was pared by 2 bases and J by 2 bases, with 14 bases between. The CDR3 DNA is TGTGCCAGCTCACCAGAGGTCGTGACCCCCACAGATACGCAGTATTTT. Its translation is CASSPEVVTPTDTQYF.

This clone has more than one count but fewer than ten. The V and J genes are TRBV18 and TRBJ2-2, with D perhaps TRBD2 (5 bases). V lost 2 bases, J lost 0 bases, and 13 bases lay in between. Germline CDR1 is KGHSH and CDR2 is LQKENI. The CDR3 runs 17 residues. CDR3 sequence reads: CASSPESSISNTGELFF. The CDR3 DNA sequence: TGTGCCAGCTCACCAGAGTCTAGCATATCGAACACCGGGGAGCTGTTTTTT. Full variable domain (missing parts from reference TRBV18 and TRBJ2-2): NAGVMQNPRHLVRRRGQEARLRCSPMKGHSHVYWYRQLPEEGLKFMVYLQKENIIDESGMPKERFSAEFPKEGPSILRIQQVVRGDSAAYFCASSPESSISNTGELFFGEGSRLTVL.

In its sample, this clone was seen once. The chain recombines TRBV18 with TRBJ2-5; 13 nucleotides align to TRBD2. There are 15 residues in the CDR3. Germline V gene lookup returns CDR1 KGHSH and CDR2 LQKENI. Trimming at V came to 3 bases and at J to 5 bases, leaving 3 bases not matched to a gene. CDR3 region: CASSPGLAGAETQYF. CDR3 in DNA: TGTGCCAGCTCACCCGGACTAGCGGGAGCTGAGACCCAGTACTTC. Combining the CDR3 with reference TRBV18 and TRBJ2-5 gives the whole variable domain NAGVMQNPRHLVRRRGQEARLRCSPMKGHSHVYWYRQLPEEGLKFMVYLQKENIIDESGMPKERFSAEFPKEGPSILRIQQVVRGDSAAYFCASSPGLAGAETQYFGPGTRLLVL.

The CDR3 bases are TGTGCCAGCAGCTCACTTCGGGGGGAGGGGATAGCCAAAAACATTCAGTACTTC. Translation: CASSSLRGEGIAKNIQYF. The chain recombines TRBV7-8 with TRBJ2-4; 7 nucleotides match TRBD2. Looked up from germline, CDR1 is SGHVS and CDR2 is FQNEAQ. Unmatched junction bases numbered 12, after V lost 4 bases and J lost 0 bases. The CDR3 is 18 residues long.

As regards this clone: A far larger clone is one nucleotide away, so this likely arose from a read error. Because the CDR3 is missing its conserved closing phenylalanine or tryptophan, this is likely a read error. The J gene is TRBJ1-4, the V gene TRBV5-1; 7 bases map to TRBD1. The ends lost 4 bases at V and 8 bases at J; junction bases unmatched: 5. The CDR3 totals 13 residues. Germline V gives CDR1 SGHRS, CDR2 YFSETQ. DNA of the CDR3: TGCGCCAGCAGCAGCCAGGGGGGCGAAAAACTGTTTTCT. Its protein product is CASSSQGGEKLFS.

The V call is TRBV9, the J call TRBJ2-1; D gene unclear. The CDR3 extends over 15 amino acids. With 2 bases removed from V and 0 bases from J, the gap between germline ends came to 9 bases. Germline V gene data show CDR1 as SGDLS and CDR2 as YYNGEE. The CDR3 loop is CASSVDRSSYNEQFF. CDR3 coding DNA: TGTGCCAGCAGCGTTGACCGGAGCTCCTACAATGAGCAGTTCTTC.

The chain links TRBV27 to TRBJ2-7; TRBD1 might be the D (5 bases). The CDR3 runs 15 residues. Germline V gene sequence: CDR1 MNHEY, CDR2 SMNVEV (reference sequence). V lost 5 bases and J lost 6, with 20 bases in between. The CDR3 sequence is CASSLLTENPIEQYF. CDR3 nucleotides: TGTGCCAGCAGTCTACTGACAGAAAACCCCATCGAGCAGTACTTC.

The CDR3: CASSSPRHAYEQYF. The CDR3 coding sequence is TGTGCCAGCAGCTCCCCCCGACATGCTTACGAGCAGTACTTC. This sequence joins TRBV7-2 and TRBJ2-7; no definite D call. This CDR3 is 14 amino acids long. Germline CDR1 SGHTA, CDR2 FQGNSA. Trimming removed 4 bases at V and 4 bases at J, with 14 bases between.

V and J are TRBV28 and TRBJ1-1, with TRBD1 matching over 9 bases. CDR3 length: 16 residues. J was trimmed by 1 base and V by 1 base; bases with no gene match: 4. The germline V gene has CDR1 MDHEN and CDR2 SYDVKM. As DNA, the CDR3 is TGTGCCAGCAGTTTATCAGGGACAGGGTCGAACACTGAAGCTTTCTTT. This codes for CASSLSGTGSNTEAFF. The full variable domain, completed using reference TRBV28 and TRBJ1-1, is DVKVTQSSRYLVKRTGEKVFLECVQDMDHENMFWYRQDPGLGLRLIYFSYDVKMKEKGDIPEGYSVSREKKERFSLILESASTNQTSMYLCASSLSGTGSNTEAFFGQGTRLTVV.

On this clone itself: It differs at one base from a far larger clone, so likely a read error. The chain employs TRBV11-2 and TRBJ2-5; D not certain. This CDR3 comprises 12 residues. Trimming stripped 7 bases from V and 4 bases from J, with 10 bases between. Germline CDR1 and CDR2: SGHAT and FQNNGV. This CDR3 reads CASNSSRETQYF. The CDR3 nucleotides read TGTGCCAGCAACTCTAGTCGAGAGACCCAGTACTTC.